This TCR beta chain was recorded in a study of regulatory T cells in long-lasting Graves disease. Findings of the study overall: Sample size was small, which may have lowered accuracy.

Relying on iRepertoire HTBI primers and Arm-PCR of CDR3 regions, the team built TCR beta libraries. TCRdb analysed the multiplex PCR reads with MiXCR anew, one entry per CDR3 protein. The sample has 450,000 to 650,000 distinct CDR3 sequences; about 16% are singletons. There are 12 residues in the CDR3. The germline V gene has CDR1 ENHRY and CDR2 SYGVKD. Trimming stripped 4 bases from V and 0 bases from J, with 1 base between. There are a few counts of this clonotype. The antigen remains unidentified. Specified time point: newly diagnosed GD, antithyroid drugs for less than 3 months. RNA isolated from PBMCs was used to make the TCR library. The sample was also linked to a second study, of T cells in Graves' hyperthyroidism and ophthalmopathy. That study reports: An initial round of RT-PCR targeting the TCR CDR3 relied on the HTBI primer set.

The genes are TRBV10-3 and TRBJ1-5; D uncertain. The source was peripheral blood mononuclear cells (PBMCs), collected at new diagnosis, from a patient treated with antithyroid drugs. The sequence came from a woman aged 40-65 years with Graves disease. The CDR3 reads CAISGSNQPQHF. The CDR3 DNA reads as TGTGCCATCAGTGGTAGCAATCAGCCCCAGCATTTT.